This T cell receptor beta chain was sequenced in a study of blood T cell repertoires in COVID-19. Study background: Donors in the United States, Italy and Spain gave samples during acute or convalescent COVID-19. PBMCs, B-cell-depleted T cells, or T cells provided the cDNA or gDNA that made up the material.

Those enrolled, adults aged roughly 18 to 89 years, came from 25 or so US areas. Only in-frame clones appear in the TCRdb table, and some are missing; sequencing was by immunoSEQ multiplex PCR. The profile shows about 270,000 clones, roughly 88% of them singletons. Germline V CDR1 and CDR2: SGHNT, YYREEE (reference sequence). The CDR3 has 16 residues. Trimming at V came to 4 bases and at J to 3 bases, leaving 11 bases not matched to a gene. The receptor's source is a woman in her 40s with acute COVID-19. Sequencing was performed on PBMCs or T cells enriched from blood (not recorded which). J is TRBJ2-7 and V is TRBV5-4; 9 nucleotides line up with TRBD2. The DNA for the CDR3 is TGTGCCAGCAGCAGGCCGGGCGGGACTAGCAGCTACGAGCAGTACTTC. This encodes CASSRPGGTSSYEQYF.